One sample yielded the 22 T cell receptor beta chains listed below, sequenced in a study of blood T cell repertoires in COVID-19. The assay was immunoSEQ multiplex PCR, and TCRdb's table has in-frame clones only and misses some. This table holds 150,000 to 200,000 clones, approximately 90% found once. The sequenced sample was peripheral blood. These receptors were collected from a man in his 70s with active or convalescent COVID-19.

The chain recombines TRBV6-5 with TRBJ2-7; possibly TRBD2 for D (5 bases). The V gene lost 8 bases and the J gene lost 6 bases, with 17 bases spanning the gap. The CDR3 is 13 amino acids. Germline V gene lookup returns CDR1 MNHEY and CDR2 SVGAGI. The CDR3 loop is CASSYNGVGEQYF. As DNA, the CDR3 is TGTGCCAGCTCCTATAACGGGGTCGGCGAGCAGTACTTC.

This chain connects TRBV7-2 to TRBJ2-5, with 11 positions matching TRBD2. CDR3 length: 19 amino acids. V lost 5 bases to trimming and J lost 4 bases; unmatched junction nucleotides: 18. The germline V gene encodes CDR1 SGHTA and CDR2 FQGNSA. CDR3 in DNA: TGTGCCAGCAGCCCAGGACTAGCGGGCTCCACCCTTGGAGGAGAGACCCAGTACTTC. This encodes CASSPGLAGSTLGGETQYF.

The J gene is TRBJ1-2, the V gene TRBV5-1; D uncertain. Germline assignment: CDR1 SGHRS and CDR2 YFSETQ. CDR3 size: 13 residues. Between the trimmed V and J ends, which lost 0 bases and 3 bases, there was a span of 6 bases. The CDR3 here is CASSLAGDYGYTF. The CDR3 DNA is TGCGCCAGCAGCTTGGCCGGAGACTATGGCTACACCTTC.

The rearrangement joins TRBV7-2 to TRBJ2-7; D may be TRBD2 (6 bases). V was clipped by 1 base and J by 2 bases, with 12 bases between them. From germline, CDR1 is SGHTA and CDR2 FQGNSA. This CDR3 is built from 15 residues. This CDR3 is CASSLVFAGTYEQYF. DNA of the CDR3: TGTGCCAGCAGCTTAGTTTTTGCGGGGACCTACGAGCAGTACTTC.

This chain joins TRBV28 and TRBJ1-6; D is perhaps TRBD1 (5 bases). The CDR3 sequence is 14 residues long. CDR1 and CDR2 from the germline V gene are MDHEN and SYDVKM. The germline V and J ends were trimmed by 4 bases and 8 bases, with 12 bases remaining between them. The CDR3 here is CASSWTQWDSPLHF. The DNA of the CDR3 is TGTGCCAGCAGTTGGACACAGTGGGATTCACCCCTCCACTTT.

The J gene is TRBJ2-7, the V gene TRBV5-6; perhaps TRBD1 as D (5 bases). Germline lookup yields CDR1 SGHDT and CDR2 YYEEEE. This CDR3 is built from 15 residues. Between the trimmed V and J ends, which lost 0 bases and 2 bases, there was a span of 12 bases. The CDR3 region has the DNA TGTGCCAGCAGCTTGGGGTGGGCAGGGACCTACGAGCAGTACTTC. Translating it yields CASSLGWAGTYEQYF. Looking up the rest from reference TRBV5-6 and TRBJ2-7 gives the full variable domain: DAGVTQSPTHLIKTRGQQVTLRCSPKSGHDTVSWYQQALGQGPQFIFQYYEEEERQRGNFPDRFSGHQFPNYSSELNVNALLLGDSALYLCASSLGWAGTYEQYFGPGTRLTVT.

V is TRBV6-1 and J is TRBJ2-7; tentatively, D is TRBD1 (7 bases). This CDR3 region has 16 residues. V lost 2 bases and J lost 1, with 15 bases in between. The V gene's germline CDR1 is MNHNS and CDR2 SASEGT. The CDR3 DNA sequence: TGTGCCAGCAGTGAATCAGGAGGGGGCCTTTCCTACGAGCAGTACTTC. Protein sequence: CASSESGGGLSYEQYF.

The V call is TRBV5-1, the J call TRBJ1-4; D not resolved. This CDR3 contains 13 residues. V was clipped by 5 bases and J by 4 bases, with 9 bases between them. The V gene's germline CDR1 is SGHRS and CDR2 YFSETQ. CDR3 in DNA: TGCGCCAGCAGGCCCGGGGTTAATGAAAAACTGTTTTTT. This translates into CASRPGVNEKLFF.

The V and J genes are TRBV6-2 or TRBV6-3 and TRBJ1-4; D ambiguous. The germline V gene has CDR1 MNHEY and CDR2 SVGEGT. This CDR3 has 15 residues. Trimming shortened V by 4 bases and J by 8 bases, and 17 bases separated the two germline ends. The CDR3 coding sequence is TGTGCCAGCAGTTTCCGATCCCTCAGGTCCGAAAAACTGTTTTTT. Translating gives CASSFRSLRSEKLFF.

V is TRBV7-8 and J is TRBJ1-6; D gene ambiguous. The CDR3 length is 13 residues. Germline-derived CDR1 and CDR2 are SGHVS and FQNEAQ. V lost 9 bases and J 7 bases, leaving 13 bases between the germline ends. Here the CDR3 DNA reads TGTGCCAGTAGTGACTCGCGGAATTCACCCCTCCACTTT. Residues: CASSDSRNSPLHF.

The chain couples TRBV9 to TRBJ2-3; weak D call: TRBD2 (6 bases). CDR1 and CDR2 (germline): SGDLS, YYNGEE. The V and J ends lost 4 bases and 2 bases respectively, with 17 bases between them. The CDR3 contains 16 residues. In DNA form, the CDR3 reads TGTGCCAGCAGCCCCTCCTGGCGGGAAGTCACAGATACGCAGTATTTT. Amino acid sequence: CASSPSWREVTDTQYF.

This clone was counted only a few times. The sample carries other DNA sequences with the same CDR3. The CDR3 sequence: CASSYSGGLTNQPQHF. For the CDR3, the DNA is TGTGCCAGCAGTTACTCTGGGGGACTGACCAATCAGCCCCAGCATTTT. The chain joins TRBV6-2 or TRBV6-3 to TRBJ1-5; possible D gene TRBD1, 5 bases. The CDR3 extends over 16 amino acids. Germline V gives CDR1 MNHEY, CDR2 SVGEGT. The germline V and J ends were trimmed by 0 bases and 3 bases, with 12 bases remaining between them.

DNA of the CDR3: TGTGCCAGTTACATAGAGCAGTACTTC. It yields the protein CASYIEQYF. The genes are TRBV11-2 and TRBJ2-7; D is unresolved. Germline assignment: CDR1 SGHAT and CDR2 FQNNGV. V was shortened by 9 bases and J by 7 bases, with 7 bases between the two germline ends. The CDR3 loop spans 9 amino acids. Full variable domain (outside the CDR3, taken from reference TRBV11-2 and TRBJ2-7): EAGVAQSPRYKIIEKRQSVAFWCNPISGHATLYWYQQILGQGPKLLIQFQNNGVVDDSQLPKDRFSAERLKGVDSTLKIQPAKLEDSAVYLCASYIEQYFGPGTRLTVT.

This chain joins TRBV28 and TRBJ2-1, with 10 bases matching TRBD2. Trimming removed 5 bases from V and 4 bases from J; junction bases left unmatched: 8. Germline CDR1 and CDR2: MDHEN and SYDVKM. The CDR3 length is 16 residues. The CDR3: CASSVSGRGGYNEQFF. DNA for the CDR3: TGTGCCAGCAGTGTGAGCGGGAGGGGGGGTTACAATGAGCAGTTCTTC.

The V gene is TRBV19, the J gene TRBJ1-2; D uncertain. CDR1 is LNHDA and CDR2 is SQIVND in the germline V gene (reference sequence). CDR3 length: 14 amino acids. Trimming removed 1 base from V and 2 bases from J, with 8 bases in between. The CDR3 loop is CASSIGQKNYGYTF. The DNA for the CDR3 is TGTGCCAGTAGTATAGGGCAGAAAAACTATGGCTACACCTTC.

This chain links TRBV27 with TRBJ2-7; 9 nucleotides line up with TRBD2. The CDR3 covers 17 residues. Germline loops: CDR1 MNHEY, CDR2 SMNVEV (reference sequence). V dropped 2 bases and J dropped 5; count of bases not matched to a gene: 13. The CDR3, as DNA: TGTGCCAGCAGTTTAACCGTGGTGTCTAGCGGGACCCACGAGCAGTACTTC. It translates to CASSLTVVSSGTHEQYF.

CDR3 coding DNA: TGTGCCAGTAGTATTCGAACCGGGACAGGGCATTACGAGCAGTACTTC. Encoded protein: CASSIRTGTGHYEQYF. The J gene is TRBJ2-7, the V gene TRBV19, with TRBD1 matching over 9 bases. The CDR3 is 16 amino acids. Trimming removed 3 bases from V and 4 bases from J; junction bases left unmatched: 10. The germline V gene encodes CDR1 LNHDA and CDR2 SQIVND (reference sequence).

The chain is built from TRBV28 and TRBJ2-7, with 7 bases lining up with TRBD2. CDR1 MDHEN and CDR2 SYDVKM come from the germline V gene. The CDR3 spans 15 residues. The V and J ends lost 4 bases and 2 bases, in that order; junction bases with no gene match: 8. CDR3 sequence (DNA): TGTGCCAGCAGTTCCCCGGGAGGAAGGACCTACGAGCAGTACTTC. The encoded protein is CASSSPGGRTYEQYF.

V and J are TRBV11-2 and TRBJ2-5; 11 nucleotides agree with TRBD2. V lost 5 bases, J lost 1 base, and 3 bases stayed unmatched. The germline gives CDR1 SGHAT, CDR2 FQNNGV. The CDR3 is 15 residues long. The CDR3 protein is CASSAGTSGQETQYF. CDR3 coding DNA: TGTGCCAGCAGCGCGGGGACTAGCGGCCAAGAGACCCAGTACTTC.

The gene calls are TRBV2 and TRBJ1-2; D is possibly TRBD1 (6 bases). There are 14 residues in the CDR3. V lost 6 bases, J lost 3 bases, and 14 bases lay in between. Germline CDR1 reads SNHLY; CDR2 reads FYNNEI. The CDR3 DNA reads as TGTGCCAGCAGCCTACTTTCAGGGGACTATGGCTACACCTTC. Amino acids: CASSLLSGDYGYTF.

The table lists this clone with a few counts. The chain combines TRBV7-9 with TRBJ1-4; 7 bases fit TRBD1. In germline, CDR1 is SEHNR, CDR2 FQNEAQ (reference sequence). Losses at the gene ends were 5 bases for V and 1 base for J; bases not matched to a gene: 4. The CDR3 length is 15 residues. The CDR3 sequence: CASSRRQGTNEKLFF. CDR3 DNA sequence: TGTGCCAGCAGCCGGCGACAGGGAACTAATGAAAAACTGTTTTTT. Using reference TRBV7-9 and TRBJ1-4 for the parts outside the CDR3, the full variable domain is DTGVSQNPRHKITKRGQNVTFRCDPISEHNRLYWYRQTLGQGPEFLTYFQNEAQLEKSRLLSDRFSAERPKGSFSTLEIQRTEQGDSAMYLCASSRRQGTNEKLFFGSGTQLSVL.

The V and J genes are TRBV7-2 and TRBJ2-3, with TRBD2 identical over 9 bases. After removal of 5 bases from V and 4 bases from J, the junction contained 13 bases not matched to a gene. The CDR3 loop spans 17 amino acids. Germline V CDR1 and CDR2: SGHTA, FQGNSA. Here the CDR3 DNA reads TGTGCCAGCAGCACCCGACTGGCGGGAGGGCGGGCAGATACGCAGTATTTT. It translates to CASSTRLAGGRADTQYF.